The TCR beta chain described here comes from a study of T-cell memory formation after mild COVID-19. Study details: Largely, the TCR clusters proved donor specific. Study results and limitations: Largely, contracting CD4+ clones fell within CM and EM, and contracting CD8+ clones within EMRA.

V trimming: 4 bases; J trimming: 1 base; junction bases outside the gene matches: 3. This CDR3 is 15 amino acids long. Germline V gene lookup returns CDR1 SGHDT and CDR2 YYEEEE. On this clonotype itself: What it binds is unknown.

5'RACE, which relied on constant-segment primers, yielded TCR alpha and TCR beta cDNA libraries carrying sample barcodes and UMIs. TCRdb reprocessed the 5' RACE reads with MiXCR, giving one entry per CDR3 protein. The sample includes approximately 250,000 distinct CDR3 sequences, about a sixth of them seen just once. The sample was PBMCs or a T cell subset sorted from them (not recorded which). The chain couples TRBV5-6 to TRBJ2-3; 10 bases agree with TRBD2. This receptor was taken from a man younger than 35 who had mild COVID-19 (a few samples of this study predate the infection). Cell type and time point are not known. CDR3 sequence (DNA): TGTGCCAGCAGCCCCGGGACTAGCGGCACAGATACGCAGTATTTT. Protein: CASSPGTSGTDTQYF.